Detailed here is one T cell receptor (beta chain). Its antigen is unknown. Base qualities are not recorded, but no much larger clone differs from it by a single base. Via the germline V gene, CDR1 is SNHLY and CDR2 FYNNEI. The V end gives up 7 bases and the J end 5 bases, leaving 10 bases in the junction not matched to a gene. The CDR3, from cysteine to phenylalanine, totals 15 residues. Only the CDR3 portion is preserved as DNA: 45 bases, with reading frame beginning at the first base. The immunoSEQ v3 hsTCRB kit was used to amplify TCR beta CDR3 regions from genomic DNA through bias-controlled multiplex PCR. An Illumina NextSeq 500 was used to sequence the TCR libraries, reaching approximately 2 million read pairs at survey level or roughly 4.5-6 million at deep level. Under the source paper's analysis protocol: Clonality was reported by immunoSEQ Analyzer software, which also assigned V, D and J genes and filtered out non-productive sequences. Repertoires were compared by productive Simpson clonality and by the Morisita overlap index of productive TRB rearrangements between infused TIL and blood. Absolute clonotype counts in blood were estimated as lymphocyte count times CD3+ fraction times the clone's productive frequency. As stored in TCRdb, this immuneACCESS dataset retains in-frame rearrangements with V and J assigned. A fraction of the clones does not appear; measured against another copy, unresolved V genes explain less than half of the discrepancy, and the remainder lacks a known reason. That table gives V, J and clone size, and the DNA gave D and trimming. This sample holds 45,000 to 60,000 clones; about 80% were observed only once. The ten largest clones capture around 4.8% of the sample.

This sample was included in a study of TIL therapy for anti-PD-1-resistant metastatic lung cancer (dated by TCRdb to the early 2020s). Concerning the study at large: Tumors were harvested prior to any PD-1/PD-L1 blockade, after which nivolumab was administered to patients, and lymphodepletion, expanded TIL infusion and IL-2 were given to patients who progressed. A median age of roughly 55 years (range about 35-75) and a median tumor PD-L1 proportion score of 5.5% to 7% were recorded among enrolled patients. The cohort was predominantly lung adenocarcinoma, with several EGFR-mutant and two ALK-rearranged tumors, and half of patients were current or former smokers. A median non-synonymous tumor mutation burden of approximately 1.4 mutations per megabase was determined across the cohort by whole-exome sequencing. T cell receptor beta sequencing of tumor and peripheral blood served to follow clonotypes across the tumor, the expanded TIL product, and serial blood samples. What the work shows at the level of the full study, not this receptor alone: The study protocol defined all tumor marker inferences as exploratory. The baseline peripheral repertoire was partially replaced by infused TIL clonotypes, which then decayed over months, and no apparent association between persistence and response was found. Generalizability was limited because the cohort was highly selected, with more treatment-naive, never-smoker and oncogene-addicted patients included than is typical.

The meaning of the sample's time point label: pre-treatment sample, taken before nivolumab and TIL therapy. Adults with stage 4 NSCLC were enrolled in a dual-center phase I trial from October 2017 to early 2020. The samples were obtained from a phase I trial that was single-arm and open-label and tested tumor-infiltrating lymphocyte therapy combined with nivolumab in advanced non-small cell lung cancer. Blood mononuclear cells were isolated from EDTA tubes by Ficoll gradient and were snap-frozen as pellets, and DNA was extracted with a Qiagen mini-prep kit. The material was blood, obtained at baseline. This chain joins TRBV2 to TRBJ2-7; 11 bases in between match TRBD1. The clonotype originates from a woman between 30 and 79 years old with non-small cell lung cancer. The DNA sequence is TGTGCCAGCACTCCGGGACAGGGGGTTCCCCACGAGCAGTACTTC. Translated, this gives CASTPGQGVPHEQYF.